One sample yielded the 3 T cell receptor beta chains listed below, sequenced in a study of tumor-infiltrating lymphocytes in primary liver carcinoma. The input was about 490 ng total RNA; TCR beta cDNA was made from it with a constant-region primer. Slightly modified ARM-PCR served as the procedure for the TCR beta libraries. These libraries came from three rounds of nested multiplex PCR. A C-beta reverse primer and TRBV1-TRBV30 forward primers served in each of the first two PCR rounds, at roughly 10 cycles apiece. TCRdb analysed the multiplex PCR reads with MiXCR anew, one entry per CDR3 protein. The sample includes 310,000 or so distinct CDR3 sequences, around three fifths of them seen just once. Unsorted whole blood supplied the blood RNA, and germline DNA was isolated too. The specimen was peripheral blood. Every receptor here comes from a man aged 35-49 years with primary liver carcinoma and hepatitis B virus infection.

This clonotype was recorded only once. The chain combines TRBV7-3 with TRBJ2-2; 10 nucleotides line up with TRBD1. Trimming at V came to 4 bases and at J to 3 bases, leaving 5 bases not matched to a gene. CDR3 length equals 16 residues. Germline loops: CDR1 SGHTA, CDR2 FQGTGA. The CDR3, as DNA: TGTGCCAGCAGCTGGAACGGGACAGGGGACACCGGGGAGCTGTTTTTT. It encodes CASSWNGTGDTGELFF.

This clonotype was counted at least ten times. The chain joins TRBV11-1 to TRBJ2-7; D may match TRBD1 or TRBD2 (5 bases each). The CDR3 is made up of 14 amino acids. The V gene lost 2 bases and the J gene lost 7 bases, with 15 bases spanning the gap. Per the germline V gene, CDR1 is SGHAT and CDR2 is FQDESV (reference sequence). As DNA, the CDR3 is TGTGCCAGCAGCTTATGGGGGAACCTACGAGAGCAGTACTTC. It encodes CASSLWGNLREQYF.

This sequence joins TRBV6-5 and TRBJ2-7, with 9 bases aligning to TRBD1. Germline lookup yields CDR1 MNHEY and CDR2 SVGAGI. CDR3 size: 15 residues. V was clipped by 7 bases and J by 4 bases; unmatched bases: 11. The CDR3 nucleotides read TGTGCCAGCACACCAACGGGACAGGGTCTATACGAGCAGTACTTC. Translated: CASTPTGQGLYEQYF.